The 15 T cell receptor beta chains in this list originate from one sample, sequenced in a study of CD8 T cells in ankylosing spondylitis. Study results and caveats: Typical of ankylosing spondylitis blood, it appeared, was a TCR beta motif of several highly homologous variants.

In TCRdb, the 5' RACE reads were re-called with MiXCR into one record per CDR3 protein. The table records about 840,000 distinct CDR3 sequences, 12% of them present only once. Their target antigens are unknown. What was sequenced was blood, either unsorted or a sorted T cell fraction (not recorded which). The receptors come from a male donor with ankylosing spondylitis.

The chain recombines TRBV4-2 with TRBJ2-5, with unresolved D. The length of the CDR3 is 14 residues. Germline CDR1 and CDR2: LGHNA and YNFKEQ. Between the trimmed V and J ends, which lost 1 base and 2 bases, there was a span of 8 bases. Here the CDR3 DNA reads TGTGCCAGCAGCCAAGGTGCTCAACAAGAGACCCAGTACTTC. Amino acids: CASSQGAQQETQYF.

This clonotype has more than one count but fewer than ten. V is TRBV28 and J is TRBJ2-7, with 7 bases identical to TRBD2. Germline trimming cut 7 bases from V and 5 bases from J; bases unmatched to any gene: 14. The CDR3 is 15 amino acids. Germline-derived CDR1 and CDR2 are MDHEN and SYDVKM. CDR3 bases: TGTGCCAGCAACGTAGCGGGTGATGGGCCAGACGAGCAGTACTTC. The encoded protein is CASNVAGDGPDEQYF. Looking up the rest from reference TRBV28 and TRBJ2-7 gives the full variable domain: DVKVTQSSRYLVKRTGEKVFLECVQDMDHENMFWYRQDPGLGLRLIYFSYDVKMKEKGDIPEGYSVSREKKERFSLILESASTNQTSMYLCASNVAGDGPDEQYFGPGTRLTVT.

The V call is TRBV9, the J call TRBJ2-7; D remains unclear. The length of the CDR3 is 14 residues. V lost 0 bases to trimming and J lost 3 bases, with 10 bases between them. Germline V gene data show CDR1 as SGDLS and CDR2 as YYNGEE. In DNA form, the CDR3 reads TGTGCCAGCAGCGTAGCCCAGGAGAACTACGAGCAGTACTTC. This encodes CASSVAQENYEQYF. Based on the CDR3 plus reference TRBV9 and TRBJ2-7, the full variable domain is DSGVTQTPKHLITATGQRVTLRCSPRSGDLSVYWYQQSLDQGLQFLIQYYNGEERAKGNILERFSAQQFPDLHSELNLSSLELGDSALYFCASSVAQENYEQYFGPGTRLTVT.

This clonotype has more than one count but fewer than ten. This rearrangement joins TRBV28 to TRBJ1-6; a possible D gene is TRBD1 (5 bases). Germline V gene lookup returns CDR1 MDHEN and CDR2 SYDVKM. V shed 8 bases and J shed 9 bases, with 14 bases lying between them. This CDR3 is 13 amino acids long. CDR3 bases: TGTGCCAGCGAAACGACAGCGAGTTCACCCCTCCACTTT. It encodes CASETTASSPLHF.

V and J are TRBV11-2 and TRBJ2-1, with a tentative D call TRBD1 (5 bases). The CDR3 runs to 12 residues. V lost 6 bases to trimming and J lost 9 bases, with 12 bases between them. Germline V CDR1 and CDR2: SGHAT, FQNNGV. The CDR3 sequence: CASSSQDLEQFF. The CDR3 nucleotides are TGTGCCAGCAGTTCACAGGACCTTGAGCAGTTCTTC.

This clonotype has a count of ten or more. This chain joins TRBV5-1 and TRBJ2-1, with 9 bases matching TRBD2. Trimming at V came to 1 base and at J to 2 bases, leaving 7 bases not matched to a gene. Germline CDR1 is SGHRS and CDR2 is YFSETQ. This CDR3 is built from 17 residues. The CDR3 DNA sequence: TGCGCCAGCAGCTTGAGGCCTAGCGGGAACCCCTACAATGAGCAGTTCTTC. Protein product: CASSLRPSGNPYNEQFF.

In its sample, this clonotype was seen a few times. In nucleotides, the CDR3 is TGCAGCGTTCAGAGGGCAGGGGAAGCTTTCTTT. Its protein product is CSVQRAGEAFF. V usage is TRBV29-1 and J usage is TRBJ1-1, with TRBD1 as a possible D gene (5 bases). V lost 5 bases and J 8 bases, leaving 12 bases between the germline ends. Germline lookup yields CDR1 SQVTM and CDR2 ANQGSEA. The CDR3 length is 11 residues.

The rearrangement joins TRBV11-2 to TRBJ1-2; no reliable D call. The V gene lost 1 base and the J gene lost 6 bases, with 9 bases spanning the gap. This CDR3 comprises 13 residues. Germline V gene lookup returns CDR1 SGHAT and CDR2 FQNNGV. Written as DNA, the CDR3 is TGTGCCAGCAGCTTAGTTGGCAGCCATGGCTACACCTTC. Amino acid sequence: CASSLVGSHGYTF.

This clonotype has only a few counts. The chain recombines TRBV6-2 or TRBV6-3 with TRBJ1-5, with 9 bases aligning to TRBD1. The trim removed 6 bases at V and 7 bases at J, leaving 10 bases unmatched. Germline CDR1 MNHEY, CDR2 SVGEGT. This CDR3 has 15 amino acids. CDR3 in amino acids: CASSPRGQGDQPQHF. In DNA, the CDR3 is TGTGCCAGCAGCCCCAGGGGACAGGGTGACCAGCCCCAGCATTTT.

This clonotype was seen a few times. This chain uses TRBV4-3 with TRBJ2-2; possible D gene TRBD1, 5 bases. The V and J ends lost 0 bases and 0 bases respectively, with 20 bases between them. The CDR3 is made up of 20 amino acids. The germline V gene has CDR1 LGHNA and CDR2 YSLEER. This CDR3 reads CASSQDRDRFRVANTGELFF. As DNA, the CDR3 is TGCGCCAGCAGCCAAGACCGCGACCGATTCAGGGTCGCGAACACCGGGGAGCTGTTTTTT.

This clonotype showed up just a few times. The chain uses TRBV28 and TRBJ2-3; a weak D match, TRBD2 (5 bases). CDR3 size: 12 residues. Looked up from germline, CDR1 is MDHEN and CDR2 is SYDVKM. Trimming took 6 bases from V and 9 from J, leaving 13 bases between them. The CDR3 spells CASSTDWETQYF. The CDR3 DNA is TGTGCCAGCAGCACGGACTGGGAAACGCAGTATTTT.

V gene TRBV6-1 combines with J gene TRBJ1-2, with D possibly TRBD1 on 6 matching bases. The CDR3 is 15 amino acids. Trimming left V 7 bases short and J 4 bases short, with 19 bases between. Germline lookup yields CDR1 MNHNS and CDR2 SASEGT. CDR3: CASTSSNNRVYGYTF. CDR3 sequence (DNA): TGTGCCAGCACCTCGTCGAATAACAGGGTCTATGGCTACACCTTC.

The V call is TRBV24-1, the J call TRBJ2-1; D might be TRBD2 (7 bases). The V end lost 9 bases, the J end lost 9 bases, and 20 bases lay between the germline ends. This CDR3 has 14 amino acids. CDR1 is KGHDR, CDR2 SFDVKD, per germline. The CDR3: CATALGGRAVEQFF. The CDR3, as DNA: TGTGCCACCGCCCTGGGGGGGCGCGCGGTTGAGCAGTTCTTC.

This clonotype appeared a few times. CDR3 sequence reads: CASSSTPAFSYNEQFF. The CDR3 DNA is TGTGCCAGCAGCTCGACCCCAGCCTTCTCCTACAATGAGCAGTTCTTC. The chain couples TRBV7-8 to TRBJ2-1; the D is unclear. The CDR3 is made up of 16 amino acids. Trimming removed 4 bases at V and 0 bases at J, with 13 bases between. CDR1 and CDR2 (germline): SGHVS, FQNEAQ.

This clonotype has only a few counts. The CDR3: CASSPETGGRWNIQYF. The DNA for the CDR3 is TGTGCCAGCAGCCCAGAGACAGGGGGACGTTGGAACATTCAGTACTTC. V is TRBV7-2 and J is TRBJ2-4; 9 bases map to TRBD1. The CDR3 is 16 residues long. V was clipped by 5 bases and J by 7 bases; unmatched bases: 12. Germline lookup yields CDR1 SGHTA and CDR2 FQGNSA.